This paragraph covers one TCR beta chain sequence. No antigen is known for it. The data belong to a study of siplizumab effects on memory and regulatory T cells. Study-wide findings and caveats: The study did not confirm that proliferating Tregs from siplizumab cultures were suppressive. Sequences below about 10^-5 frequency were poorly captured, and few alloreactive clones mapped to unstimulated subsets. Treg origin accounted for an average of roughly 69% of mappable alloreactive CD4+ clones with siplizumab and about 30% in controls.

The CDR3 has 16 amino acids. Trimming took 0 bases from V and 4 from J, leaving 12 bases between them. The germline V gene has CDR1 LGHNT and CDR2 FRNRAP. Some clones are missing from TCRdb's copy, which holds only in-frame ones; the method was immunoSEQ multiplex PCR. The repertoire holds more than 95,000 clones, with more than 85% as singletons. Material for sequencing was CD4+ T cells sorted from blood. The chain is built from TRBV12-5 and TRBJ2-2; a weak D match, TRBD1 (5 bases). This receptor was obtained from a human donor in good health. The CDR3 reads CASGLVLGRATGELFF. The CDR3 DNA is TGTGCTAGTGGTTTGGTACTTGGCAGGGCCACCGGGGAGCTGTTTTTT.